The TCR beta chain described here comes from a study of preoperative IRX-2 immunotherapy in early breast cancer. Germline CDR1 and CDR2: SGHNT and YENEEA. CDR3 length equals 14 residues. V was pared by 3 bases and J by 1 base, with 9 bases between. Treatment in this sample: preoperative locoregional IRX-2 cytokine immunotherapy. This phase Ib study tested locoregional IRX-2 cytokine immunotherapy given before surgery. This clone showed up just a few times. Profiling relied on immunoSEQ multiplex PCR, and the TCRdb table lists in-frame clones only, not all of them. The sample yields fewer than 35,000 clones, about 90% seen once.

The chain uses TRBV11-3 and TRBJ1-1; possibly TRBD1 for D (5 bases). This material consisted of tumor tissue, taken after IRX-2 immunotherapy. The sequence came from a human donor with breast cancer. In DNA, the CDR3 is TGTGCCAGCAGCTTTACAGGAGGGAACACTGAAGCTTTCTTT. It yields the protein CASSFTGGNTEAFF.